The rows below give T cell receptor beta chains drawn from one sample of a study of cytomegalovirus exposure and HLA in healthy donors. The protocol was immunoSEQ multiplex PCR, while the TCRdb copy is restricted to in-frame clones and leaves out a portion. The sample includes more than 150,000 clones, over 80% of them seen just once. Material: PBMCs. Receptors originate from a girl between 10 and 17 years old in good health and CMV-seropositive. CDR3s include the opening cysteine and the closing phenylalanine or tryptophan. A D gene is named only where the DNA matches it firmly. Clone size, where shown, is once, few, many, or a class for clones that have expanded.

CDR3 DNA,CDR3 protein,clone size,J gene,D gene,V gene
TGTGCCAGCAGCACCGTCGGGACAGGGGCCCCCTACAATGAGCAGTTCTTC,CASSTVGTGAPYNEQFF,.,TRBJ2-1,TRBD1,TRBV7-9
TGCGCCAGCAGCCTCTCGAACACTGAAGCTTTCTTT,CASSLSNTEAFF,.,TRBJ1-1,.,TRBV5-1
TGCGCCAGCAGCCAAGATAGATCCCCAGGGAACGAGCAGTACTTC,CASSQDRSPGNEQYF,.,TRBJ2-7,.,TRBV4-1
TGTGCCAGCAGTGCCGGGAGGGCCGGAGAAGATACGCAGTATTTT,CASSAGRAGEDTQYF,.,TRBJ2-3,TRBD2,TRBV6-1
TGTGCCATCAGTGAGTCCCTAGTAACAGAGACCCAGTACTTC,CAISESLVTETQYF,.,TRBJ2-5,.,TRBV10-3
TGCGCCAGCAGCTTTGAGGGTAGCCAGCCCCAGCATTTT,CASSFEGSQPQHF,.,TRBJ1-5,.,TRBV5-1
TGCGCCAGCAGTGAGGGTCGGACAGGGCGCTTTGACGAGCAGTACTTC,CASSEGRTGRFDEQYF,.,TRBJ2-7,TRBD1,TRBV10-1
TGTGCCAGTAGTATAGGTAGCGGGAGGAGAGAGACCCAGTACTTC,CASSIGSGRRETQYF,.,TRBJ2-5,TRBD2,TRBV19
TGCGCCAGCAGCTTGGTCGGAGTAGAGACCCAGTACTTC,CASSLVGVETQYF,.,TRBJ2-5,.,TRBV5-1
TGTGCCAGCTCCCCCGGGACTAATTCCTACGAGCAGTACTTC,CASSPGTNSYEQYF,.,TRBJ2-7,TRBD2,TRBV18
TGTGCCATCAGTGACTCGACAGGGTCCCAAGAGACCCAGTACTTC,CAISDSTGSQETQYF,.,TRBJ2-5,TRBD1,TRBV10-3
TGTGCCAGCAGTTACTCTGGCGGGGCCAACGTCCTGACTTTC,CASSYSGGANVLTF,once,TRBJ2-6,.,TRBV6-6
TGTGCCAGCAGCTTAGGGACAGGGCATGGGCTAAATGAGCAGTTCTTC,CASSLGTGHGLNEQFF,.,TRBJ2-1,TRBD1,TRBV7-2
TGCGCCAGCAGCCCTGAGACCAGCGGGGGATACAATGAGCAGTTCTTC,CASSPETSGGYNEQFF,.,TRBJ2-1,TRBD2,TRBV4-3
TGTGCCAGCAGCAAAAGGAGGCTAGCTAATGGGGCCAACGTCCTGACTTTC,CASSKRRLANGANVLTF,.,TRBJ2-6,.,TRBV21-1
TGTGCCTGGAGTGAGGCAGGGCAGCCCCAGCATTTT,CAWSEAGQPQHF,few,TRBJ1-5,.,TRBV30
TGCGCCAGCAGCCGGGACAGCAACACTGAAGCTTTCTTT,CASSRDSNTEAFF,few,TRBJ1-1,TRBD1,TRBV5-1
TGTGCCAGCAGCACCAAGGGGGGGACTGAAGCTTTCTTT,CASSTKGGTEAFF,few,TRBJ1-1,.,TRBV5-4
TGCGCCAGCAGCCCGCGGGTACACGCGAACACTGAAGCTTTCTTT,CASSPRVHANTEAFF,.,TRBJ1-1,.,TRBV4-1
TGCGCCAGCAGCCTCAGGACTAGCGGGAGTTCTTACCAAGAGACCCAGTACTTC,CASSLRTSGSSYQETQYF,once,TRBJ2-5,TRBD2,TRBV5-1
TGCGCCAGCAGCGGAGGGTTCTATGGCTACACCTTC,CASSGGFYGYTF,.,TRBJ1-2,.,TRBV5-1
TGTGCCAGCAGTCCGGGAGTGGAAGAGACCCAGTACTTC,CASSPGVEETQYF,.,TRBJ2-5,.,TRBV2
TGTGCCAGCAGTGAAGGGGTATGGGGGCGCATGGGGCAAGAGACCCAGTACTTC,CASSEGVWGRMGQETQYF,.,TRBJ2-5,.,TRBV6-1
TGTGCCAGCAGCCAAGTCGTGACTAGATTTAGCAACGAGCAGTACTTC,CASSQVVTRFSNEQYF,.,TRBJ2-7,.,TRBV14
TGTGCCTGGAGTGTACTGAGCGGGAGGGCCCGACGAGGAGGGACCGGGGAGCTGTTTTTT,CAWSVLSGRARRGGTGELFF,.,TRBJ2-2,TRBD2,TRBV30
TGCGCCAGCAGCCAAGTTCAGGCCAACTATGGCTACACCTTC,CASSQVQANYGYTF,few,TRBJ1-2,.,TRBV4-1
TGCAGCGTTGAAGACAGGCCCTATCATGGCTACACCTTC,CSVEDRPYHGYTF,.,TRBJ1-2,.,TRBV29-1